The rows below give T cell receptor beta chains drawn from one sample of a study of Graves' ophthalmopathy and Graves' hyperthyroidism. TCRdb processed the multiplex PCR reads anew with MiXCR; each CDR3 protein has one entry. Here the sample spans about 700,000 distinct CDR3 sequences, 35% to 50% being singletons. Sequencing was done on a sample of peripheral blood. These receptors were taken from an adult man with Graves' ophthalmopathy. The conserved cysteine and the conserved F or W are not part of the CDR3 here.

V gene: TRBV7-9; J gene: TRBJ1-4; CDR3 protein: ASSSSDREDEKLF
V gene: TRBV5-1; J gene: TRBJ1-1; CDR3 protein: ASSLSTGIPTEAF
V gene: TRBV20-1; J gene: TRBJ2-5; CDR3 protein: SVSPRDRGPYQEAQY
V gene: TRBV25-1; J gene: TRBJ2-2; CDR3 protein: ASSFGQGASTGELF
V gene: TRBV10-3; J gene: TRBJ2-2; CDR3 protein: AVKRGDTGELF
V gene: TRBV5-8; J gene: TRBJ1-5; CDR3 protein: ASSSWDRGNQPQH
V gene: TRBV7-2; J gene: TRBJ2-7; CDR3 protein: ASSFDRRSYEQY
V gene: TRBV2; J gene: TRBJ2-5; CDR3 protein: ASSAHETQY
V gene: TRBV6-1; J gene: TRBJ1-2; CDR3 protein: ASSIWDSLGYGYT
V gene: TRBV7-2; J gene: TRBJ2-7; CDR3 protein: ASRAVSGRAYEQY
V gene: TRBV20-1; J gene: TRBJ2-7; CDR3 protein: SARDRGYEQY
V gene: TRBV5-5; J gene: TRBJ2-2; CDR3 protein: ASSLNAGAGELF
V gene: TRBV7-9; J gene: TRBJ2-6; CDR3 protein: ASSQDVGPNPGANVLT
V gene: TRBV25-1; J gene: TRBJ2-6; CDR3 protein: ASTQNAPEQVSGANVLT
V gene: TRBV5-1; J gene: TRBJ2-7; CDR3 protein: ASSFGGSFYEQY
V gene: TRBV24-1; J gene: TRBJ2-2; CDR3 protein: AVDSHTGELF
V gene: TRBV4-1; J gene: TRBJ2-7; CDR3 protein: ASSHPGLAGDEQY
V gene: TRBV7-9; J gene: TRBJ2-7; CDR3 protein: ASSLKDHEQY
V gene: TRBV7-2; J gene: TRBJ2-7; CDR3 protein: ASSLGQRPKEQY
V gene: TRBV7-6; J gene: TRBJ2-2; CDR3 protein: ASSPEPSGGNTGELF
V gene: TRBV2; J gene: TRBJ2-1; CDR3 protein: ASSVEAGSYNEQF
V gene: TRBV10-3; J gene: TRBJ1-1; CDR3 protein: ASSYRQGEAF
V gene: TRBV9; J gene: TRBJ1-6; CDR3 protein: ASSPSRGLNSPLH
V gene: TRBV20-1; J gene: TRBJ2-6; CDR3 protein: SANSGLISGANVLT
V gene: TRBV29-1; J gene: TRBJ1-2; CDR3 protein: SVEARDGCT
V gene: TRBV7-6; J gene: TRBJ2-7; CDR3 protein: ASSLEGTADYEQY
V gene: TRBV24-1; J gene: TRBJ2-2; CDR3 protein: ATSDPGTVNTGELF
V gene: TRBV24-1; J gene: TRBJ1-5; CDR3 protein: ATSDRRGTGDQPQH
V gene: TRBV20-1; J gene: TRBJ1-1; CDR3 protein: SAETGQGRNAEAF
V gene: TRBV20-1; J gene: TRBJ1-1; CDR3 protein: SASIGTDMNTEAF
V gene: TRBV12-3/TRBV12-4; J gene: TRBJ1-2; CDR3 protein: ASSTRRVYYGYT
V gene: TRBV20-1; J gene: TRBJ1-1; CDR3 protein: SASPNTEAF